Here is one T cell receptor (beta chain) with its context. Its ends do not fully match the called genes, so a read error is possible. Profiling relied on immunoSEQ multiplex PCR, and the TCRdb table lists in-frame clones only, not all of them. The sample includes about 150,000 clones, roughly 84% seen only once; the top ten take more than 4.5%. The data stem from a study of blood T cell repertoires in COVID-19. Looking at the study overall: T cells, B-cell-depleted T cells, or PBMCs supplied cDNA or gDNA.

The participants were between about 18 and 90 years old and came from under 25 US areas. Exposed volunteers were people who met a COVID-19 case within 2 weeks before study entry. In germline, CDR1 is LGHDT, CDR2 YNNKEL (reference sequence). This CDR3 spans 13 amino acids. This sequence was found in a woman between 45 and 60 years old who had been exposed to COVID-19. Input material: PBMCs or T cells enriched from blood (not recorded which). The chain has TRBV3-1 (or the pseudogene TRBV3-2) and TRBJ1-2, with TRBD1 matching over 10 bases. CDR3 residues: CASRQGQGHGYTF. In nucleotides, the CDR3 is TGTGCCAGCCGCCAGGGACAGGGGCATGGCTACACCTTC.